These 25 T cell receptor beta chains were all obtained from the same sample, sequenced in a study of blood T cell repertoires in COVID-19. Using immunoSEQ multiplex PCR, the repertoire was profiled, and TCRdb retains in-frame clones only, with some absent. Of about 33,000 clones in the sample, 75% to 90% are singletons; the top ten hold about a quarter. Sequencing was performed on peripheral blood. The receptors derive from a woman at least 80 years old with active or convalescent COVID-19.

The chain uses TRBV12-5 and TRBJ2-1; 8 nucleotides match TRBD2. The length of the CDR3 is 15 residues. V shed 3 bases and J 4 bases; nucleotides not matched to a gene: 5. CDR1 is LGHNT, CDR2 FRNRAP, per germline. As DNA, the CDR3 is TGTGCTAGTGGTTTCGGGGGGGGTTTATACAATGAGCAGTTCTTC. Encoded protein: CASGFGGGLYNEQFF.

The chain is built from TRBV10-3 and TRBJ2-5, with 11 bases aligning to TRBD2. This CDR3 has 15 residues. The germline gives CDR1 ENHRY, CDR2 SYGVKD. V lost 7 bases and J lost 2; bases outside the gene matches: 6. The CDR3 loop is CAITSSGGPQETQYF. CDR3 sequence (DNA): TGTGCCATCACATCTAGCGGGGGGCCTCAAGAGACCCAGTACTTC.

The genes are TRBV10-3 and TRBJ1-3; D uncertain. The CDR3 contains 14 residues. Trimming pared 5 bases from V and 10 bases from J, leaving 18 bases between. Per the germline V gene, CDR1 is ENHRY and CDR2 is SYGVKD. CDR3 region: CAISTNGLGETIYF. The CDR3 nucleotides read TGTGCCATCAGTACGAACGGACTCGGAGAGACCATATATTTT.

V usage is TRBV28 and J usage is TRBJ1-5; D unresolved. The CDR3 is 14 amino acids. Trimming removed 5 bases at V and 7 bases at J, with 15 bases between. CDR1 and CDR2 (germline): MDHEN, SYDVKM. Here the CDR3 reads CASSRYRMRQPQHF. The CDR3 DNA is TGTGCCAGCAGTAGGTATCGGATGCGGCAGCCCCAGCATTTT.

This rearrangement joins TRBV19 to TRBJ1-1; maybe TRBD1 (6 bases). The V gene lost 3 bases and the J gene lost 3 bases, with 17 bases spanning the gap. The CDR3 has 16 amino acids. The germline CDR1 and CDR2 sequences are LNHDA and SQIVND (reference sequence). DNA of the CDR3: TGTGCCAGTAGTATTCTCACAGGGTCAGTGGACACTGAAGCTTTCTTT. Its translation is CASSILTGSVDTEAFF. Complete variable domain (other parts from reference TRBV19 and TRBJ1-1): DGGITQSPKYLFRKEGQNVTLSCEQNLNHDAMYWYRQDPGQGLRLIYYSQIVNDFQKGDIAEGYSVSREKKESFPLTVTSAQKNPTAFYLCASSILTGSVDTEAFFGQGTRLTVV.

This clone was recorded a few times. The chain employs TRBV27 and TRBJ2-7, with 11 bases that match TRBD2. CDR1 and CDR2 (germline): MNHEY, SMNVEV (reference sequence). With V trimmed by 5 bases and J by 1 base, 1 base remained unmatched. The CDR3 contains 14 residues. This CDR3 reads CASSTSGGSYEQYF. CDR3 coding DNA: TGTGCCAGCAGTACTAGCGGGGGATCCTACGAGCAGTACTTC.

V is TRBV2 and J is TRBJ1-1; unclear D gene. Per the germline V gene, CDR1 is SNHLY and CDR2 is FYNNEI. The CDR3 is 13 residues long. V gave up 4 bases and J gave up 0 bases, with 6 bases separating them. CDR3 bases: TGTGCCAGCAGTGCATCATTGAACACTGAAGCTTTCTTT. It codes for CASSASLNTEAFF.

The V gene is TRBV25-1, the J gene TRBJ2-2, with 9 bases lining up with TRBD1. Germline CDR1 is MGHDK and CDR2 is SYGVNS. This CDR3 has 15 amino acids. V shed 2 bases, J shed 6 bases, and the junction held 4 bases outside the gene matches. This CDR3 is CASSEGTGWAGELFF. The CDR3 nucleotides read TGTGCCAGCAGTGAAGGGACAGGGTGGGCCGGGGAGCTGTTTTTT.

The chain has TRBV10-2 and TRBJ2-1; 7 bases are shared with TRBD1. The trim removed 3 bases at V and 5 bases at J, leaving 4 bases unmatched. Germline CDR1 reads WSHSY; CDR2 reads SAAADI. There are 14 residues in the CDR3. CDR3 region: CASSERGGNNEQFF. The DNA for the CDR3 is TGCGCCAGCAGTGAAAGAGGGGGCAACAATGAGCAGTTCTTC.

The gene calls are TRBV5-4 and TRBJ1-1; maybe TRBD1 (6 bases). The CDR3 totals 15 residues. Deletions cut 3 bases from V and 1 base from J, with 13 bases between. Germline loops: CDR1 SGHNT, CDR2 YYREEE (reference sequence). CDR3 loop: CASSSPGGANTEAFF. CDR3 sequence (DNA): TGTGCCAGCAGCTCCCCCGGGGGGGCGAACACTGAAGCTTTCTTT.

The V and J genes are TRBV11-3 and TRBJ2-1; TRBD2 aligns across 8 bases. This CDR3 spans 16 amino acids. With V trimmed by 0 bases and J by 5 bases, 6 bases remained unmatched. Per the germline V gene, CDR1 is SGHNT and CDR2 is YENEEA. The CDR3, as DNA: TGTGCCAGCAGCTTAGATTTGGCAGCGGGGGACAATGAGCAGTTCTTC. Translating it yields CASSLDLAAGDNEQFF. The variable domain in full, with the rest retrieved from reference TRBV11-3 and TRBJ2-1, is EAGVVQSPRYKIIEKKQPVAFWCNPISGHNTLYWYLQNLGQGPELLIRYENEEAVDDSQLPKDRFSAERLKGVDSTLKIQPAELGDSAVYLCASSLDLAAGDNEQFFGPGTRLTVL.

This rearrangement joins TRBV6-1 to TRBJ2-1; D remains ambiguous. The CDR3 totals 14 residues. CDR1 is MNHNS and CDR2 is SASEGT in the germline V gene. V lost 1 base and J 8 bases, leaving 12 bases between the germline ends. The CDR3: CASSEGVERDEQFF. The CDR3 DNA is TGTGCCAGCAGTGAAGGAGTCGAGCGAGATGAGCAGTTCTTC.

V usage is TRBV11-3 and J usage is TRBJ2-3, with a tentative D call TRBD1 (6 bases). The CDR3 has 14 residues. Trimming removed 4 bases from V and 1 base from J, with 9 bases in between. The germline V gene encodes CDR1 SGHNT and CDR2 YENEEA. The CDR3 DNA reads as TGTGCCAGCAGCTACGAGGGGGGCACAGATACGCAGTATTTT. Amino acid sequence: CASSYEGGTDTQYF.

The chain couples TRBV27 to TRBJ2-5; D unresolved. Trimming removed 1 base at V and 5 bases at J, with 8 bases between. The CDR3 has 13 amino acids. CDR1 is MNHEY, CDR2 SMNVEV, per germline (reference sequence). The CDR3 bases are TGTGCCAGCAGTTTATTCACCCGGGAGACCCAGTACTTC. Translation gives CASSLFTRETQYF.

The count of this clone is one. The chain recombines TRBV7-9 with TRBJ1-1, with 7 bases that match TRBD1. V lost 3 bases and J lost 4; bases outside the gene matches: 14. The CDR3 covers 17 residues. Germline V gene lookup returns CDR1 SEHNR and CDR2 FQNEAQ (reference sequence). CDR3 sequence reads: CASSFSRNLQGRTEAFF. The CDR3 nucleotides read TGTGCCAGCAGCTTCTCCCGAAACTTACAGGGGCGCACTGAAGCTTTCTTT.

The V and J genes are TRBV4-1 and TRBJ1-5, with TRBD1 identical over 9 bases. The germline V gene has CDR1 MGHRA and CDR2 YSYEKL. CDR3 length: 15 amino acids. The V gene end was trimmed by 4 bases and the J gene end by 9 bases; junction bases not matched to a gene: 10. The CDR3 DNA follows: TGCGCCAGCAGCCCGGGACAGGGCAGTGTTCTGCCCCAGCATTTT. Translating gives CASSPGQGSVLPQHF.

There are a few counts of this clone. J is TRBJ1-2 and V is TRBV6-1; D is unclear. Germline V gene sequence: CDR1 MNHNS, CDR2 SASEGT. The CDR3 covers 13 residues. The ends were cut back, 2 bases at V and 7 bases at J, with 11 bases in the middle. This CDR3 is CASSEIRRLGYTF. In DNA, the CDR3 is TGTGCCAGCAGTGAAATTAGGCGACTTGGCTACACCTTC.

The CDR3 reads CASSQGGEGEYGYTF. The CDR3 DNA follows: TGTGCCAGCAGCCAAGGGGGAGAGGGAGAGTATGGCTACACCTTC. The chain links TRBV3-1 (or the pseudogene TRBV3-2) to TRBJ1-2; no clear D. V was pared by 1 base and J by 5 bases, with 14 bases between. From germline, CDR1 is LGHDT and CDR2 YNNKEL (reference sequence). The CDR3 is 15 amino acids.

This clone is a singleton in its sample. The chain is built from TRBV7-9 and TRBJ2-7; D is unresolved. This CDR3 contains 11 residues. Germline CDR1 SEHNR, CDR2 FQNEAQ (reference sequence). V was pared by 3 bases and J by 3 bases, with 3 bases between. The CDR3 DNA follows: TGTGCCAGCAGCTTTAGCTACGAGCAGTACTTC. This gives the protein CASSFSYEQYF.

This chain connects TRBV5-1 to TRBJ1-2; D not certain. The CDR3 covers 14 residues. Germline V gene data show CDR1 as SGHRS and CDR2 as YFSETQ. V was shortened by 6 bases and J by 7 bases, with 19 bases between the two germline ends. CDR3: CASKPQGATGGYTF. In nucleotides, the CDR3 is TGCGCCAGCAAGCCTCAAGGCGCGACGGGTGGCTACACCTTC.

The chain employs TRBV29-1 and TRBJ2-5; 7 nucleotides align to TRBD2. V was pared by 4 bases and J by 2 bases, with 4 bases of the junction left unmatched. Per the germline V gene, CDR1 is SQVTM and CDR2 is ANQGSEA. The CDR3 is 13 residues long. The CDR3 DNA sequence: TGCAGCGTTGGGGGGGGAAGACAAGAGACCCAGTACTTC. Translating it yields CSVGGGRQETQYF.

This clone was observed a few times. The chain recombines TRBV6-5 with TRBJ1-4; no firm D call. Germline V gene sequence: CDR1 MNHEY, CDR2 SVGAGI. The V and J ends lost 4 bases and 5 bases respectively, with 14 bases between them. The length of the CDR3 is 15 residues. The CDR3, as DNA: TGTGCCAGCAGTTCCGCAGTGGCCCTGAATGAAAAACTGTTTTTT. Amino acid sequence: CASSSAVALNEKLFF.

The CDR3 coding sequence is TGTGCCAGAAGCTTGGGGGGGCCACACCCGGACCAATATGGCTACACCTTC. It is translated as CARSLGGPHPDQYGYTF. The chain recombines TRBV5-3 with TRBJ1-2, with a tentative D call TRBD1 (6 bases). TRBV5-3 is classed as an ORF, of uncertain function. This CDR3 spans 17 amino acids. The germline V and J ends were trimmed by 0 bases and 5 bases, with 20 bases remaining between them.

This clone was seen only once. The chain recombines TRBV11-2 with TRBJ2-7, with TRBD1 identical over 8 bases. The CDR3 totals 16 residues. Germline V gene data show CDR1 as SGHAT and CDR2 as FQNNGV. V was clipped by 2 bases and J by 1 base; unmatched bases: 7. The CDR3, as DNA: TGTGCCAGCAGCTTACGCCGACAGGGGAGGTCCTACGAGCAGTACTTC. Protein: CASSLRRQGRSYEQYF.

The chain links TRBV21-1 to TRBJ2-5; the D segment call TRBD2 is taken from the table without a DNA check. TRBV21-1 is reported as a pseudogene. This CDR3 contains 17 residues. The CDR3 reads CASSKALLAGDQETQYF. CDR3 DNA: TGTGCCAGCAGCAAAGCGCTCCTAGCGGGGGACCAAGAGACCCAGTACTTC.